The next 25 T cell receptor beta chains were all read from a single sample in a study of cytomegalovirus exposure and HLA in healthy donors. PCR involved 60 Vbeta and 13 Jbeta primers. Clones were read by immunoSEQ multiplex PCR, and TCRdb kept only the in-frame ones, dropping some. The table records about 160,000 clones, more than 65% of them present only once. Sequenced material: PBMCs. These receptors originate from a man aged 25 to 40 in good health and CMV-seronegative.

J is TRBJ2-2 and V is TRBV11-2, with unresolved D. CDR1 is SGHAT and CDR2 is FQNNGV in the germline V gene. Deletions cut 0 bases from V and 0 bases from J, with 8 bases between. The CDR3 is 16 residues long. The CDR3 sequence: CASSLDLPPNTGELFF. The CDR3, as DNA: TGTGCCAGCAGCTTAGATCTCCCTCCGAACACCGGGGAGCTGTTTTTT.

J is TRBJ2-7 and V is TRBV20-1; D might be TRBD1 (5 bases). The V and J ends lost 6 bases and 12 bases respectively, with 15 bases between them. There are 10 residues in the CDR3. Germline V gives CDR1 DFQATT, CDR2 SNEGSKA (reference sequence). This chain's CDR3 is CSAPQGSPYF. CDR3 in DNA: TGCAGTGCACCGCAGGGTTCTCCGTACTTC.

The gene calls are TRBV5-6 and TRBJ1-6; D possibly corresponds to TRBD1 (5 bases). The CDR3 totals 14 residues. Between the trimmed V and J ends, which lost 2 bases and 7 bases, there was a span of 10 bases. The germline CDR1 and CDR2 sequences are SGHDT and YYEEEE. The CDR3 DNA reads as TGTGCCAGCAGCTTTAGCGGGGGGAATTCACCCCTCCACTTT. It encodes CASSFSGGNSPLHF.

The chain joins TRBV7-8 to TRBJ2-5, with TRBD2 matching over 9 bases. Gene TRBJ2-7 matches the end of the DNA better, so the J call may be wrong. This CDR3 has 17 residues. Per the germline V gene, CDR1 is SGHVS and CDR2 is FQNEAQ. This CDR3 is CASSLGGLAGRLYEQYF. The CDR3 bases are TGTGCCAGCAGCTTAGGCGGGCTAGCGGGACGACTTTACGAGCAGTACTTC.

The chain is built from TRBV28 and TRBJ2-7; TRBD1 agrees at 9 bases. V trimming: 1 base; J trimming: 6 bases; junction bases outside the gene matches: 13. Germline CDR1 MDHEN, CDR2 SYDVKM. This CDR3 has 17 amino acids. CDR3 in DNA: TGTGCCAGCAGTTTATTTTGGTCCGGGACAGGGTCCGGCGAGCAGTACTTC. Encoded protein: CASSLFWSGTGSGEQYF.

The chain has TRBV6-5 and TRBJ2-7; 11 bases are a match to TRBD1. Germline V gene lookup returns CDR1 MNHEY and CDR2 SVGAGI. The V and J ends lost 4 bases and 3 bases, in that order; junction bases with no gene match: 2. The CDR3 has 14 residues. The CDR3 nucleotides are TGTGCCAGCAGTTTTGGGACAGGGGGCTACGAGCAGTACTTC. It yields the protein CASSFGTGGYEQYF.

The table lists this clone with a count of one. V gene TRBV2 combines with J gene TRBJ2-1, with TRBD2 matching over 11 bases. The CDR3 consists of 15 residues. CDR1 is SNHLY, CDR2 FYNNEI, per germline. V gave up 2 bases and J gave up 7 bases; unmatched junction bases: 4. CDR3 coding DNA: TGTGCCAGCAGTGAACAACTAGCGGGGGATAATGAGCAGTTCTTC. It encodes CASSEQLAGDNEQFF.

The V call is TRBV6-6, the J call TRBJ1-5; D may be TRBD1 (6 bases). The CDR3 length is 15 residues. CDR1 MNHNY and CDR2 SVGAGI come from the germline V gene (reference sequence). V gave up 4 bases and J gave up 4 bases, with 14 bases separating them. The CDR3 sequence: CASSSDRWPNQPQHF. As DNA, the CDR3 is TGTGCCAGCAGTTCGGACAGATGGCCGAATCAGCCCCAGCATTTT.

The chain employs TRBV28 and TRBJ2-2, with 11 bases lining up with TRBD2. V was pared by 5 bases and J by 7 bases, with 9 bases of the junction left unmatched. The germline gives CDR1 MDHEN, CDR2 SYDVKM. This CDR3 has 16 amino acids. This CDR3 is CASSPQTSGKLGELFF. CDR3 nucleotide sequence: TGTGCCAGCAGTCCGCAGACTAGCGGGAAACTCGGGGAGCTGTTTTTT.

The gene calls are TRBV28 and TRBJ1-4, with 7 positions matching TRBD1. This CDR3 has 14 amino acids. J gave up 7 bases and V 5 bases, and 7 bases lay outside the gene matches. Germline loops: CDR1 MDHEN, CDR2 SYDVKM. The CDR3 loop reads CASSTPQGSEKLFF. CDR3 nucleotide sequence: TGTGCCAGCAGTACCCCACAGGGGAGTGAAAAACTGTTTTTT.

The V and J genes are TRBV30 and TRBJ2-3; D possibly corresponds to TRBD2 (6 bases). This CDR3 has 14 amino acids. The ends were cut back, 8 bases at V and 6 bases at J, with 21 bases in the middle. The germline CDR1 and CDR2 sequences are GTSNPN and SVGIG (reference sequence). The CDR3 reads CAQTRNGGSDTQYF. As DNA, the CDR3 is TGTGCCCAGACTAGGAACGGGGGTTCTGATACGCAGTATTTT.

The chain employs TRBV5-1 and TRBJ2-5; the D is unclear. Germline V gives CDR1 SGHRS, CDR2 YFSETQ. The CDR3 consists of 14 residues. Trimming took off 4 bases at V and 4 bases at J, with 14 bases between the two ends. CDR3 DNA: TGCGCCAGCAGCCAGACAACCCCGCGAGAGACCCAGTACTTC. It translates to CASSQTTPRETQYF.

This clone was counted only a few times. The chain has TRBV5-1 and TRBJ1-1; perhaps TRBD1 as D (6 bases). V lost 4 bases to trimming and J lost 1 base, with 11 bases between them. The germline gives CDR1 SGHRS, CDR2 YFSETQ. The CDR3 extends over 14 amino acids. The CDR3 protein is CASSTGQPNTEAFF. The DNA for the CDR3 is TGCGCCAGCAGCACCGGACAGCCGAACACTGAAGCTTTCTTT.

The chain recombines TRBV10-3 with TRBJ2-3; D is perhaps TRBD2 (7 bases). V gave up 8 bases and J gave up 1 base, with 13 bases separating them. The CDR3 covers 14 residues. Germline loops: CDR1 ENHRY, CDR2 SYGVKD. The CDR3 spells CAIWGGLGTDTQYF. CDR3 in DNA: TGTGCCATCTGGGGGGGGCTGGGCACAGATACGCAGTATTTT.

This clone was picked up a small number of times. The rearrangement uses TRBV19 and TRBJ1-1; the D gene is possibly TRBD1 (6 bases). The CDR3 consists of 17 residues. Looked up from germline, CDR1 is LNHDA and CDR2 is SQIVND (reference sequence). Trimming removed 4 bases at V and 1 base at J, with 19 bases between. In DNA form, the CDR3 reads TGTGCCAGTAGTACCGAACAGGGAATCTGGGCGAACACTGAAGCTTTCTTT. Translation: CASSTEQGIWANTEAFF.

The rearrangement uses TRBV7-9 and TRBJ1-2, with no clear D. This CDR3 contains 12 residues. The V gene lost 5 bases and the J gene lost 5 bases, with 9 bases spanning the gap. Germline loops: CDR1 SEHNR, CDR2 FQNEAQ (reference sequence). Written as DNA, the CDR3 is TGTGCCAGCAGCCCTATTGATTATGGCTACACCTTC. As protein: CASSPIDYGYTF.

The rearrangement links TRBV10-1 to TRBJ2-2; D is unresolved. Germline CDR1 WNHNN, CDR2 SYGVQD (reference sequence). Deletions cut 7 bases from V and 1 base from J, with 10 bases between. This CDR3 spans 14 amino acids. The CDR3 bases are TGCGCCAGCACGGCAGACAAGAACACCGGGGAGCTGTTTTTT. It is translated as CASTADKNTGELFF.

This chain uses TRBV6-6 with TRBJ2-1; no definite D call. The CDR3 totals 14 residues. Germline CDR1 is MNHNY and CDR2 is SVGAGI (reference sequence). V was shortened by 0 bases and J by 5 bases, with 8 bases between the two germline ends. DNA of the CDR3: TGTGCCAGCAGTTACTCGGTACAGAACAATGAGCAGTTCTTC. This translates into CASSYSVQNNEQFF.

The gene calls are TRBV4-2 and TRBJ1-4; no reliable D call. Germline-derived CDR1 and CDR2 are LGHNA and YNFKEQ. The CDR3 consists of 12 residues. Trimming took off 0 bases at V and 8 bases at J, with 4 bases between the two ends. CDR3 sequence reads: CASSQDREKLFF. The CDR3 DNA is TGTGCCAGCAGCCAAGACAGGGAAAAACTGTTTTTT.

This chain uses TRBV4-3 with TRBJ1-6, with D hard to call. The ends were cut back, 3 bases at V and 5 bases at J, with 14 bases in the middle. Germline V gene data show CDR1 as LGHNA and CDR2 as YSLEER. The CDR3 runs to 16 residues. CDR3 amino acids: CASSQNAAENNSPLHF. The CDR3 DNA reads as TGCGCCAGCAGCCAGAACGCGGCAGAAAATAATTCACCCCTCCACTTT.

The rearrangement links TRBV5-6 to TRBJ1-5; TRBD1 matches at 7 bases. Germline CDR1 SGHDT, CDR2 YYEEEE. Trimming took 4 bases from V and 2 from J; bases not matched to a gene: 6. The CDR3 covers 15 residues. CDR3 DNA sequence: TGTGCCAGCAGCAAGACAGGGATACGCAATCAGCCCCAGCATTTT. Protein product: CASSKTGIRNQPQHF.

J is TRBJ1-1 and V is TRBV10-2; maybe TRBD1 (6 bases). The CDR3 covers 11 residues. The germline V and J ends were trimmed by 4 bases and 8 bases, with 8 bases remaining between them. Germline lookup yields CDR1 WSHSY and CDR2 SAAADI. CDR3: CASSAGTEAFF. The CDR3 DNA sequence: TGCGCCAGCAGTGCCGGGACAGAAGCTTTCTTT.

CDR3 in DNA: TGCGCCAGCAGCTTGGCGGGACAGGGACCCTACGAGCAGTACTTC. As protein: CASSLAGQGPYEQYF. The chain carries TRBV5-1 and TRBJ2-7; 9 nucleotides agree with TRBD1. The CDR3 totals 15 residues. The germline gives CDR1 SGHRS, CDR2 YFSETQ. J lost 2 bases, V lost 0 bases, and 3 bases had no gene match.

V usage is TRBV4-1 and J usage is TRBJ2-3; 12 nucleotides match TRBD2. This CDR3 has 18 amino acids. V was clipped by 1 base and J by 0 bases; unmatched bases: 5. Germline CDR1 is MGHRA and CDR2 is YSYEKL. This chain's CDR3 is CASSQVGTSGQSTDTQYF. The CDR3, as DNA: TGCGCCAGCAGCCAAGTAGGGACTAGCGGGCAGAGCACAGATACGCAGTATTTT.

This clone was seen more than once but under ten times. The J gene is TRBJ2-3, the V gene TRBV10-1, with 7 bases that match TRBD2. Per germline, CDR1 WNHNN and CDR2 SYGVQD (reference sequence). The CDR3 is 16 amino acids. V gave up 2 bases and J gave up 5 bases; unmatched junction bases: 10. The CDR3 DNA reads as TGCGCCAGCAGTGAGATGCCAGCGGGGTCCTTAGATACGCAGTATTTT. Amino acid sequence: CASSEMPAGSLDTQYF.